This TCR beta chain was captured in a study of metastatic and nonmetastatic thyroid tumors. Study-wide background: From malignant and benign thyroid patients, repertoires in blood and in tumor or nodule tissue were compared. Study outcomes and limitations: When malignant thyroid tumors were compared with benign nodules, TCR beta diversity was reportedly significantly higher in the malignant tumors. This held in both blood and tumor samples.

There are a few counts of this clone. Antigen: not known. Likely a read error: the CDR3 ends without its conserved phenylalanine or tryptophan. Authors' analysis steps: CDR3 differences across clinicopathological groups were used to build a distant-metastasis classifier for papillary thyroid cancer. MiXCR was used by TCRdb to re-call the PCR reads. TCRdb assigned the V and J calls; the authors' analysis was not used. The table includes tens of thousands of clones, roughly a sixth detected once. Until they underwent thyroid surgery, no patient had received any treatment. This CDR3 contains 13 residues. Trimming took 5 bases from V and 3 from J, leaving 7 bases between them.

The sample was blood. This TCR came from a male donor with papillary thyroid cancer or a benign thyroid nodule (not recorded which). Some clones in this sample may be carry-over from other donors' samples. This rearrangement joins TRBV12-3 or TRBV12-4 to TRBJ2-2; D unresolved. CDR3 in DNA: TGTGCCAGCAGTATGAGCGACACCGGGGAGCTGTTTTCT. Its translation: CASSMSDTGELFS.